This T cell receptor (beta chain) appears in the sequencing data of a study of blood T cell repertoires in COVID-19. About the study: Samples representing acute and convalescent COVID-19 were sourced from the United States, Italy and Spain. T cells, B-cell-depleted T cells, or PBMCs provided the cDNA or gDNA that served as material.

Authors' processing steps: Reference gene primer amplification yielded estimated nucleated cell counts. TCRdb keeps only in-frame clones here, not all; method: immunoSEQ multiplex PCR. V, J and clone size are taken as reported in that table, and D and trimming were inferred from the DNA itself. The table shows approximately 210,000 clones, with around four fifths occurring only once. CDR1 MGHDK and CDR2 SYGVNS come from the germline V gene. Trimming pared 4 bases from V and 5 bases from J, leaving 15 bases between. The CDR3 length is 15 residues. The sequence derives from a woman between 65 and 79 years old with active or convalescent COVID-19. The sequencing sample was made of peripheral blood. The rearrangement joins TRBV25-1 to TRBJ2-1, with TRBD1 as a possible D gene (8 bases). This CDR3 is CASSVGGTGDNEQFF. For the CDR3, the DNA is TGTGCCAGCAGTGTGGGGGGGACAGGAGACAATGAGCAGTTCTTC.